Listed here are 26 T cell receptor beta chains from one sample, sequenced in a study of patients and donors after allogeneic stem cell transplantation (dated by TCRdb to 2019 to 2021). The library was prepared using RT-PCR. Sequencing was carried out with a NextSeq 550. Using fastp at Q25 and MiXCR, TCRdb reprocessed the public reads and kept productive beta chains. Here each entry gathers all rows of one CDR3 protein and keeps the most common genes and DNA. The sample table shows under 30,000 distinct CDR3 sequences, and 25% to 35% are seen once. Jointly, the top ten make up just under 50% of the sample. Material for sequencing was blood, either unsorted or a sorted T cell fraction (not recorded which). These receptors came from a human donor who was either an allogeneic HSCT recipient or a stem cell or donor lymphocyte infusion donor (not recorded which). It is not recorded whose cells these are; they may come from a transplant donor.

The chain uses TRBV25-1 and TRBJ2-7; TRBD2 matches 7 bases. Trimming took 8 bases from V and 4 from J; bases not matched to a gene: 17. CDR3 length: 16 residues. CDR1 and CDR2 from the germline V gene are MGHDK and SYGVNS. CDR3 loop: CASPMVGLTPKYEQYV. CDR3 DNA sequence: TGTGCCAGCCCGATGGTGGGACTAACTCCGAAATACGAGCAGTACGTC.

This clonotype turned up a few times. This chain connects TRBV6-5 to TRBJ1-2; 8 bases fit TRBD1. Germline trimming cut 6 bases from V and 0 bases from J; bases unmatched to any gene: 12. CDR1 and CDR2 (germline): MNHEY, SVGAGI. This CDR3 spans 17 amino acids. CDR3 sequence: CASSRSRGRTANYGYTF. Written as DNA, the CDR3 is TGTGCCAGCAGCCGTTCCAGGGGGCGAACGGCTAACTATGGCTACACCTTC.

The chain joins TRBV28 to TRBJ2-6, with D hard to call. Trimming took 4 bases from V and 1 from J, leaving 8 bases between them. CDR3 length equals 15 residues. CDR1 is MDHEN and CDR2 is SYDVKM in the germline V gene. The CDR3 spells CASSSKFSGANVLTF. DNA for the CDR3: TGTGCCAGCAGTTCGAAATTTTCTGGGGCCAACGTCCTGACTTTC. The whole variable domain, filled in from reference TRBV28 and TRBJ2-6, reads DVKVTQSSRYLVKRTGEKVFLECVQDMDHENMFWYRQDPGLGLRLIYFSYDVKMKEKGDIPEGYSVSREKKERFSLILESASTNQTSMYLCASSSKFSGANVLTFGAGSRLTVL.

This clonotype was detected ten times or more. One end of the junction is discordant with germline, which a read error may explain. The chain carries TRBV7-9 and TRBJ1-3; no clear D gene. Per germline, CDR1 SEHNR and CDR2 FQNEAQ (reference sequence). This CDR3 is built from 13 residues. The CDR3 sequence: CATSFVSGNTIYF. CDR3 DNA: TGTGCCACCAGCTTCGTCTCTGGAAACACCATATATTTT. Full variable domain (missing parts from reference TRBV7-9 and TRBJ1-3): DTGVSQNPRHKITKRGQNVTFRCDPISEHNRLYWYRQTLGQGPEFLTYFQNEAQLEKSRLLSDRFSAERPKGSFSTLEIQRTEQGDSAMYLCATSFVSGNTIYFGEGSWLTVV.

This clonotype was counted between two and nine times. This chain connects TRBV5-6 to TRBJ1-4; D is unresolved. The CDR3 length is 17 residues. Germline V gene lookup returns CDR1 SGHDT and CDR2 YYEEEE. Trimming left V 0 bases short and J 2 bases short, with 14 bases between. The CDR3 DNA is TGTGCCAGCAGCTTGGCCGAGTATAGGGCGACTAATGAAAAACTGTTTTTT. Protein product: CASSLAEYRATNEKLFF. Filled out from reference TRBV5-6 and TRBJ1-4, the complete variable domain reads DAGVTQSPTHLIKTRGQQVTLRCSPKSGHDTVSWYQQALGQGPQFIFQYYEEEERQRGNFPDRFSGHQFPNYSSELNVNALLLGDSALYLCASSLAEYRATNEKLFFGSGTQLSVL.

The chain recombines TRBV6-6 with TRBJ1-1; TRBD1 is a possible D gene (5 bases). The CDR3 totals 14 residues. The germline CDR1 and CDR2 sequences are MNHNY and SVGAGI (reference sequence). Trimming removed 5 bases at V and 1 base at J, with 11 bases between. CDR3 amino acids: CASSPWGGNTEAFF. The CDR3 nucleotides read TGTGCCAGCAGTCCATGGGGGGGGAACACTGAAGCTTTCTTT.

This chain uses TRBV25-1 with TRBJ1-4; unclear D gene. V lost 5 bases, J lost 10 bases, and 8 bases lay in between. The CDR3 is made up of 11 amino acids. CDR1 MGHDK and CDR2 SYGVNS come from the germline V gene. The CDR3 loop reads CASSHRGKLFF. The CDR3 DNA reads TGTGCCAGCAGTCACCGTGGAAAACTGTTTTTT.

This clonotype is termed medium-sized (0.01 to 0.1%). V and J are TRBV20-1 and TRBJ1-6, with 7 nucleotides matching TRBD1. The CDR3 spans 12 residues. Germline V gene data show CDR1 as DFQATT and CDR2 as SNEGSKA (reference sequence). After removal of 3 bases from V and 10 bases from J, the junction contained 3 bases not matched to a gene. Written as DNA, the CDR3 is TGCAGTGCTAGGACAGGGTCATCACCCCTCCACTTT. As protein: CSARTGSSPLHF.

The chain is built from TRBV6-6 and TRBJ2-3; D uncertain. Germline lookup yields CDR1 MNHNY and CDR2 SVGAGI (reference sequence). The CDR3 is made up of 14 amino acids. Trimming removed 2 bases from V and 6 bases from J, with 12 bases in between. The CDR3 sequence: CASSYGRLADTQYF. CDR3 sequence (DNA): TGTGCCAGCAGTTACGGGCGACTCGCCGATACGCAGTATTTT.

The chain couples TRBV4-2 to TRBJ1-5; 10 bases match TRBD1. The junction had 10 bases not matched to a gene; V was cut back by 3 bases and J by 2 bases. This CDR3 has 18 residues. CDR1 LGHNA and CDR2 YNFKEQ come from the germline V gene. The CDR3 nucleotides are TGTGCCAGCAGCCATAGGACAGGGGGAAGGCTAGGCAATCAGCCCCAGCATTTT. Its protein product is CASSHRTGGRLGNQPQHF.

At least ten counts were recorded for this clonotype. The chain recombines TRBV29-1 with TRBJ1-2; a weak D match, TRBD1 (5 bases). The V end was cut by 3 bases, the J end by 5 bases, with 16 bases between. Germline V gives CDR1 SQVTM, CDR2 ANQGSEA. The CDR3 covers 14 residues. The CDR3 protein is CSVDPYAGRYGYTF. CDR3 in DNA: TGCAGCGTTGATCCCTACGCAGGGCGGTATGGCTACACCTTC. The complete variable domain, with remaining parts taken from reference TRBV29-1 and TRBJ1-2, reads SAVISQKPSRDICQRGTSLTIQCQVDSQVTMMFWYRQQPGQSLTLIATANQGSEATYESGFVIDKFPISRPNLTFSTLTVSNMSPEDSSIYLCSVDPYAGRYGYTFGSGTRLTVV.

This clonotype was counted between two and nine times. The V call is TRBV6-5, the J call TRBJ1-6, with no clear D. Germline V gene sequence: CDR1 MNHEY, CDR2 SVGAGI. The V and J ends lost 0 bases and 2 bases respectively, with 8 bases between them. The CDR3 sequence is 16 residues long. In DNA, the CDR3 is TGTGCCAGCAGTTACTCTGGAGAACCCTATAATTCACCCCTCCACTTT. Its translation is CASSYSGEPYNSPLHF.

This clonotype was seen a few times. This chain connects TRBV20-1 to TRBJ1-6; D remains unclear. This CDR3 is 13 amino acids long. Trimming removed 1 base from V and 7 bases from J, with 8 bases in between. Per germline, CDR1 DFQATT and CDR2 SNEGSKA (reference sequence). The CDR3 protein is CSARGPGNSPLHF. CDR3 in DNA: TGCAGTGCTAGAGGGCCGGGAAATTCACCCCTCCACTTT.

This clonotype has only a few counts. The chain couples TRBV10-3 to TRBJ1-2; TRBD1 aligns across 8 bases. With V trimmed by 5 bases and J by 4 bases, 6 bases remained unmatched. CDR1 is ENHRY and CDR2 is SYGVKD in the germline V gene. CDR3 length: 14 residues. CDR3 bases: TGTGCCATCAGTTACGCAGGGGGCCCCTATGGCTACACCTTC. It encodes CAISYAGGPYGYTF.

The chain employs TRBV3-1 and TRBJ2-1; either TRBD1 or TRBD2 may supply D (5 bases each). Germline lookup yields CDR1 LGHDT and CDR2 YNNKEL (reference sequence). CDR3 length: 15 residues. V was pared by 0 bases and J by 10 bases, with 16 bases between. The CDR3 reads CASSQDGTKSREQFF. The CDR3 DNA reads TGTGCCAGCAGCCAAGACGGGACGAAGAGTCGCGAGCAGTTCTTC.

The rearrangement joins TRBV20-1 to TRBJ1-5, with a possible D match to TRBD1 (6 bases). The V and J ends lost 0 bases and 4 bases respectively, with 16 bases between them. The CDR3 contains 16 residues. Looked up from germline, CDR1 is DFQATT and CDR2 is SNEGSKA (reference sequence). The CDR3 sequence is CSARDPGGQSNQPQHF. The DNA for the CDR3 is TGCAGTGCTAGAGACCCGGGGGGCCAAAGTAATCAGCCCCAGCATTTT.

This clonotype was recorded a few times. This chain joins TRBV19 and TRBJ1-1; weak D call: TRBD1 (6 bases). The CDR3 totals 15 residues. The V end was cut by 3 bases, the J end by 4 bases, with 15 bases between. Germline lookup yields CDR1 LNHDA and CDR2 SQIVND (reference sequence). The CDR3 protein is CASSIWGGAGTEAFF. CDR3 bases: TGTGCCAGTAGTATTTGGGGGGGCGCTGGCACTGAAGCTTTCTTT.

This clonotype was found a few times. The V gene is TRBV4-2, the J gene TRBJ2-7; D gene ambiguous. V dropped 0 bases and J dropped 2 bases, with 11 bases sitting between them. Germline CDR1 and CDR2: LGHNA and YNFKEQ. CDR3 length: 15 residues. The CDR3 DNA is TGTGCCAGCAGCCAAGAATCCCAAATCCCCTACGAGCAGTACTTC. This translates into CASSQESQIPYEQYF.

This clonotype was counted between two and nine times. This chain joins TRBV6-5 and TRBJ1-1, with D uncertain. The CDR3 has 12 residues. The ends were cut back, 7 bases at V and 4 bases at J, with 10 bases in the middle. Germline V gives CDR1 MNHEY, CDR2 SVGAGI. The CDR3 spells CASKGGVTEAFF. In nucleotides, the CDR3 is TGTGCCAGCAAGGGCGGGGTCACTGAAGCTTTCTTT.

The chain joins TRBV6-5 to TRBJ2-3; D is perhaps TRBD1 (5 bases). The CDR3 has 15 residues. Germline-derived CDR1 and CDR2 are MNHEY and SVGAGI. V lost 2 bases to trimming and J lost 6 bases, with 15 bases between them. The CDR3 DNA is TGTGCCAGCAGTTACGGTAGCCTCCCAGGGGATACGCAGTATTTT. Encoded protein: CASSYGSLPGDTQYF.

This clonotype was counted only a few times. The V call is TRBV6-5, the J call TRBJ1-1; the D is unclear. The length of the CDR3 is 13 residues. Trimming removed 2 bases from V and 1 base from J, with 5 bases in between. The germline CDR1 and CDR2 sequences are MNHEY and SVGAGI. The CDR3 loop reads CASSYTPNTEAFF. DNA for the CDR3: TGTGCCAGCAGTTACACCCCGAACACTGAAGCTTTCTTT.

This chain links TRBV12-3 or TRBV12-4 with TRBJ2-3; the match to TRBD2 covers 7 bases. The CDR3 is made up of 16 amino acids. Germline trimming cut 2 bases from V and 2 bases from J; bases unmatched to any gene: 7. The CDR3 DNA sequence: TGTGCCAGCAGTTTAAAAGCGGGATCTTTCACAGATACGCAGTATTTT. Its translation: CASSLKAGSFTDTQYF.

This clonotype was counted a few times. The V and J genes are TRBV6-5 and TRBJ1-2, with TRBD1 identical over 8 bases. Germline V lookup: CDR1 MNHEY, CDR2 SVGAGI. This CDR3 has 15 residues. V shed 4 bases and J 4 bases; nucleotides not matched to a gene: 8. CDR3 bases: TGTGCCAGCAGTTCCTCCGGGACAGGCATCTATGGCTACACCTTC. This codes for CASSSSGTGIYGYTF.

A single count supports this clonotype. At one boundary the junction diverges from the germline segment, which might be a read error. The chain combines TRBV7-2 with TRBJ2-1; 12 positions match TRBD2. The length of the CDR3 is 15 residues. CDR1 SGHTA and CDR2 FQGNSA come from the germline V gene. CDR3 nucleotides: TGTGCCAGCAGGCCCCTAGCGGGGGGGTACAATGAGCAGCTCTTC. This gives the protein CASRPLAGGYNEQLF. Full variable domain (remainder filled in from reference TRBV7-2 and TRBJ2-1): GAGVSQSPSNKVTEKGKDVELRCDPISGHTALYWYRQSLGQGLEFLIYFQGNSAPDKSGLPSDRFSAERTGGSVSTLTIQRTQQEDSAVYLCASRPLAGGYNEQLFGPGTRLTVL.

This clonotype came up a few times. V usage is TRBV6-5 and J usage is TRBJ2-2; D is unresolved. This CDR3 region has 17 residues. Per the germline V gene, CDR1 is MNHEY and CDR2 is SVGAGI. Trimming stripped 0 bases from V and 2 bases from J, with 13 bases between. CDR3 in DNA: TGTGCCAGCAGTTACTCAGGTTCTAGGACCAACACCGGGGAGCTGTTTTTT. This translates into CASSYSGSRTNTGELFF.

The DNA of the CDR3 is TGCAGCGGCGAACAGGGGGCTGGGGGCTACACCTTC. This encodes CSGEQGAGGYTF. The genes are TRBV29-1 and TRBJ1-2, with 9 bases that match TRBD1. The germline CDR1 and CDR2 sequences are SQVTM and ANQGSEA. Germline trimming cut 7 bases from V and 8 bases from J; bases unmatched to any gene: 8. The CDR3 runs to 12 residues.